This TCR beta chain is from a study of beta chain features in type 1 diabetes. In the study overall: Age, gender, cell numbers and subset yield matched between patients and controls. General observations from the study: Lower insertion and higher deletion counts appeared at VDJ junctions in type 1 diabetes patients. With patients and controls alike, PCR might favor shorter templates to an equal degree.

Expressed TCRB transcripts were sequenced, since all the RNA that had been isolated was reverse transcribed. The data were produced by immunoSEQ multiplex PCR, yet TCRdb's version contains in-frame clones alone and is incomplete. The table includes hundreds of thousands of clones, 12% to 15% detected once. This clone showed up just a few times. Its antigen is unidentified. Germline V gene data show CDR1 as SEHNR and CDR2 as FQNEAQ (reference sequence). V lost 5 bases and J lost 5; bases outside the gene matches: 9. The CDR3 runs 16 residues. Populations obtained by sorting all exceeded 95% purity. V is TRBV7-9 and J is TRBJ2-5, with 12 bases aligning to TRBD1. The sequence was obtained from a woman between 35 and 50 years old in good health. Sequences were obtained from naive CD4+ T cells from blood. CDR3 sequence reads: CASSPVGQGARETQYF. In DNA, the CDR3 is TGTGCCAGCAGCCCCGTGGGACAGGGGGCCAGGGAGACCCAGTACTTC. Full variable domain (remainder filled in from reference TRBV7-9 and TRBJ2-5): DTGVSQNPRHKITKRGQNVTFRCDPISEHNRLYWYRQTLGQGPEFLTYFQNEAQLEKSRLLSDRFSAERPKGSFSTLEIQRTEQGDSAMYLCASSPVGQGARETQYFGPGTRLLVL.